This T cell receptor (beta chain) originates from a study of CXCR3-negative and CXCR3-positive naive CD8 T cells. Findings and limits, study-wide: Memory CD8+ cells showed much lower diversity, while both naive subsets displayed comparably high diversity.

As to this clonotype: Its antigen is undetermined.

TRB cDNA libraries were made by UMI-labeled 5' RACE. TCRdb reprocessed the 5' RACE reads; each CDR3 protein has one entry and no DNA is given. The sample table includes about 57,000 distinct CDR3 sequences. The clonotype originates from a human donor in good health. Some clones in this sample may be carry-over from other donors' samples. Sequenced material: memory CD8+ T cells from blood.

CDR3 sequence: CSALRDSGDSPNYGYTF. The V gene is TRBV29-1, the J gene TRBJ1-2; TCRdb gives TRBD1 as the D gene, but with no DNA this cannot be confirmed. The germline V gene encodes CDR1 SQVTM and CDR2 ANQGSEA. The CDR3 runs to 17 residues.